What follows are 19 T cell receptor beta chains derived from one specimen sequenced in a study of T cells in localized non-small cell lung cancer. TCRdb keeps only in-frame clones here, not all; method: immunoSEQ multiplex PCR. Of 20,000 to 30,000 clones detected, 86% appear once; the ten largest clones hold about 1%. The sequenced sample was peripheral blood, obtained before any cancer treatment. These receptors all come from a woman aged 35-70 years with stage I lung adenocarcinoma.

V and J are TRBV7-2 and TRBJ2-2; D tentatively reads TRBD1 or TRBD2 (5 bases each). Germline CDR1 reads SGHTA; CDR2 reads FQGNSA. This CDR3 region has 15 residues. The V end lost 1 base, the J end lost 4 bases, and 10 bases lay between the germline ends. The CDR3 spells CASSLGMRGTGELFF. In nucleotides, the CDR3 is TGTGCCAGCAGCTTAGGGATGAGGGGCACCGGGGAGCTGTTTTTT.

The chain is built from TRBV21-1 and TRBJ2-7; the tabulated D call, TRBD1, remains unverified against the DNA. TRBV21-1 is given as a pseudogene. The CDR3 contains 16 residues. Here the CDR3 DNA reads TGTGCCAGCAGCAAAATAGGGGCGACAGGTTCCTACGAGCAGTACTTC. Residues: CASSKIGATGSYEQYF.

The rearrangement links TRBV7-8 to TRBJ2-3, with unresolved D. From germline, CDR1 is SGHVS and CDR2 FQNEAQ. This CDR3 spans 15 amino acids. V lost 1 base and J 2 bases, leaving 10 bases between the germline ends. CDR3 sequence: CASSLDPETTDTQYF. For the CDR3, the DNA is TGTGCCAGCAGCTTAGACCCCGAGACCACAGATACGCAGTATTTT.

The chain is built from TRBV9 and TRBJ2-1; D is undetermined. This CDR3 contains 14 residues. Trimming shortened V by 2 bases and J by 4 bases, and 10 bases separated the two germline ends. Germline lookup yields CDR1 SGDLS and CDR2 YYNGEE. The CDR3 DNA follows: TGTGCCAGCAGCGTTGAGTTAAGGTACAATGAGCAGTTCTTC. The encoded protein is CASSVELRYNEQFF. Full variable domain (missing parts from reference TRBV9 and TRBJ2-1): DSGVTQTPKHLITATGQRVTLRCSPRSGDLSVYWYQQSLDQGLQFLIQYYNGEERAKGNILERFSAQQFPDLHSELNLSSLELGDSALYFCASSVELRYNEQFFGPGTRLTVL.

The chain joins TRBV6-6 to TRBJ1-4; TRBD1 is a possible D gene (5 bases). V lost 3 bases to trimming and J lost 2 bases, with 10 bases between them. From germline, CDR1 is MNHNY and CDR2 SVGAGI (reference sequence). CDR3 size: 15 residues. The CDR3 DNA reads as TGTGCCAGCAGTTATCTGACAGATACTAATGAAAAACTGTTTTTT. Encoded protein: CASSYLTDTNEKLFF.

This clone came up once. V usage is TRBV7-3 and J usage is TRBJ2-1; D uncertain. Trimming left V 2 bases short and J 2 bases short, with 10 bases between. Looked up from germline, CDR1 is SGHTA and CDR2 is FQGTGA. The CDR3 has 15 amino acids. CDR3 DNA sequence: TGTGCCAGCAGCTTAGCCCAAAACCCCTACAATGAGCAGTTCTTC. It specifies CASSLAQNPYNEQFF.

The CDR3 here is CATSSTGGNEKLFF. CDR3 DNA sequence: TGTGCCACCAGCAGCACAGGGGGGAATGAAAAACTGTTTTTT. This rearrangement joins TRBV15 to TRBJ1-4; 8 positions match TRBD1. V shed 3 bases, J shed 5 bases, and the junction held 2 bases outside the gene matches. The germline V gene has CDR1 LNHNV and CDR2 YYDKDF (reference sequence). This CDR3 spans 14 amino acids.

The rearrangement links TRBV6-5 to TRBJ1-1, with D unclear. Germline CDR1 MNHEY, CDR2 SVGAGI. The CDR3 extends over 14 amino acids. The V end was cut by 7 bases, the J end by 0 bases, with 12 bases between. The CDR3 coding sequence is TGTGCCAGCAATGTCGGCCCGATGAACACTGAAGCTTTCTTT. Its translation: CASNVGPMNTEAFF.

V usage is TRBV9 and J usage is TRBJ2-1; D call uncertain. The V end lost 0 bases, the J end lost 8 bases, and 15 bases lay between the germline ends. This CDR3 contains 15 residues. Germline-derived CDR1 and CDR2 are SGDLS and YYNGEE. In DNA form, the CDR3 reads TGTGCCAGCAGCGTAGGGAGCCTACCGGGCCATGAGCAGTTCTTC. It specifies CASSVGSLPGHEQFF.

This chain uses TRBV19 with TRBJ1-1; 7 nucleotides agree with TRBD1. CDR3 length: 14 amino acids. V lost 9 bases, J lost 4 bases, and 11 bases stayed unmatched. The germline CDR1 and CDR2 sequences are LNHDA and SQIVND (reference sequence). The CDR3 nucleotides read TGTGCCAGCGCCTACAGGGGTTTTGGCACTGAAGCTTTCTTT. This encodes CASAYRGFGTEAFF.

The V gene is TRBV2, the J gene TRBJ2-1; TRBD2 is a possible D gene (6 bases). The CDR3 spans 16 residues. V was clipped by 6 bases and J by 5 bases, with 20 bases between them. CDR1 is SNHLY, CDR2 FYNNEI, per germline. The CDR3 protein is CASSLLGLQNNNEQFF. The CDR3 DNA sequence: TGTGCCAGCAGCCTTTTGGGACTCCAGAATAACAATGAGCAGTTCTTC.

The CDR3 is CASIPSGGDTQYF. CDR3 sequence (DNA): TGTGCCAGCATCCCAAGCGGGGGAGATACGCAGTATTTT. J is TRBJ2-3 and V is TRBV7-2; 8 bases align to TRBD2. Trimming cost V 7 bases and J 5 bases; bases outside gene matches: 5. CDR3 length equals 13 residues. Germline loops: CDR1 SGHTA, CDR2 FQGNSA.

V is TRBV7-9 and J is TRBJ2-1, with D perhaps matching TRBD1 (6 bases). The germline gives CDR1 SEHNR, CDR2 FQNEAQ (reference sequence). V shed 11 bases and J shed 4 bases, with 18 bases lying between them. The CDR3 contains 14 residues. As DNA, the CDR3 is TGTGCCCTCGTCCCCGGGACACTGTACAATGAGCAGTTCTTC. Translated: CALVPGTLYNEQFF.

This chain connects TRBV7-2 to TRBJ1-1; D is ambiguous. In germline, CDR1 is SGHTA, CDR2 FQGNSA. Trimming removed 6 bases from V and 11 bases from J, with 19 bases in between. The CDR3 sequence is 13 residues long. CDR3 residues: CASSSELTTAAFF. The CDR3 DNA sequence: TGTGCCAGCAGTTCAGAGCTGACCACGGCGGCTTTCTTT.

The CDR3 DNA reads as TGTGCCAGTAGCTTGGGAGGGCTATATCAGCCCCAGCATTTT. Protein product: CASSLGGLYQPQHF. The chain is built from TRBV19 and TRBJ1-5; D not resolved. With 6 bases removed from V and 5 bases from J, the gap between germline ends came to 14 bases. The CDR3 has 14 amino acids. CDR1 is LNHDA, CDR2 SQIVND, per germline (reference sequence).

The genes are TRBV25-1 and TRBJ2-3; D remains ambiguous. Trimming shortened V by 5 bases and J by 0 bases, and 9 bases separated the two germline ends. Looked up from germline, CDR1 is MGHDK and CDR2 is SYGVNS. The CDR3 has 14 residues. The CDR3 DNA sequence: TGTGCCAGCAGTAAGCTCATTAGCACAGATACGCAGTATTTT. It translates to CASSKLISTDTQYF.

The V and J genes are TRBV29-1 and TRBJ2-1, with TRBD1 matching over 7 bases. The CDR3 totals 14 residues. Germline assignment: CDR1 SQVTM and CDR2 ANQGSEA. Trimming at V came to 0 bases and at J to 3 bases, leaving 2 bases not matched to a gene. For the CDR3, the DNA is TGCAGCGTTGAAGAGGGGGACAGCTACAATGAGCAGTTCTTC. Protein sequence: CSVEEGDSYNEQFF.

The genes are TRBV14 and TRBJ1-2, with 8 bases matching TRBD1. The CDR3 extends over 17 amino acids. Looked up from germline, CDR1 is SGHDN and CDR2 is FVKESK. Trimming at V came to 0 bases and at J to 8 bases, leaving 14 bases not matched to a gene. This chain's CDR3 is CASSQDFDGRGPKGYTF. As DNA, the CDR3 is TGTGCCAGCAGCCAAGATTTTGATGGCAGGGGGCCGAAAGGCTACACCTTC.

The rearrangement joins TRBV7-2 to TRBJ2-7; D remains ambiguous. There are 11 residues in the CDR3. From germline, CDR1 is SGHTA and CDR2 FQGNSA. Deletions cut 4 bases from V and 3 bases from J, with 4 bases between. CDR3 loop: CASSSIYEQYF. The DNA of the CDR3 is TGTGCCAGCAGCTCTATCTACGAGCAGTACTTC.